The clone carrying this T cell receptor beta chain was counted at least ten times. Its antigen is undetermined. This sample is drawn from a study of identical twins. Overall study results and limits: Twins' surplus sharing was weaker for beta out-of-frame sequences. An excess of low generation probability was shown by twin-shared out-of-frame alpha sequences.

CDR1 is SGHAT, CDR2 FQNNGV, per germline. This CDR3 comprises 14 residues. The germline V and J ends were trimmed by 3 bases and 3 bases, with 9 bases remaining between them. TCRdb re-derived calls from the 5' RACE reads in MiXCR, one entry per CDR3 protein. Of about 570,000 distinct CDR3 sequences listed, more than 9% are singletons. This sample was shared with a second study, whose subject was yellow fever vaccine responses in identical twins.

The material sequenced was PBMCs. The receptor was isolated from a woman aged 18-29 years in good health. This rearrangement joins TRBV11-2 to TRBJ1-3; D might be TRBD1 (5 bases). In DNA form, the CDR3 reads TGTGCCAGCAGCTTCGGCAGGGATGGAAACACCATATATTTT. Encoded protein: CASSFGRDGNTIYF.